These 26 T cell receptor beta chains originate from one sample sequenced in a study of OX40 agonist ivuxolimab in advanced cancers. Some clones are missing from TCRdb's copy, which holds only in-frame ones; the method was immunoSEQ multiplex PCR. Here the sample spans about 63,000 clones, around 90% being singletons. The source was CD4+ or CD8+ T cells sorted from blood, collected in a trial of the OX40 agonist ivuxolimab. These receptors were obtained from an adult with an advanced solid tumor such as melanoma, head and neck, liver or kidney cancer.

This clone showed up just a few times. The V call is TRBV7-9, the J call TRBJ1-2; no clear D gene. The CDR3 sequence is 15 residues long. Trimming removed 5 bases from V and 4 bases from J, with 17 bases in between. The germline V gene encodes CDR1 SEHNR and CDR2 FQNEAQ (reference sequence). The CDR3, as DNA: TGTGCCAGCAGCCCTGATCGCCATAATGCCTATGGCTACACCTTC. This codes for CASSPDRHNAYGYTF.

The gene calls are TRBV28 and TRBJ2-3; 11 positions agree with TRBD1. Per the germline V gene, CDR1 is MDHEN and CDR2 is SYDVKM. The CDR3 contains 17 residues. V shed 1 base and J 5 bases; nucleotides not matched to a gene: 8. For the CDR3, the DNA is TGTGCCAGCAGTTTATCGCCGGACAGGGGGCATAAAGATACGCAGTATTTT. Translation gives CASSLSPDRGHKDTQYF. The variable domain in full, completed from reference TRBV28 and TRBJ2-3, reads DVKVTQSSRYLVKRTGEKVFLECVQDMDHENMFWYRQDPGLGLRLIYFSYDVKMKEKGDIPEGYSVSREKKERFSLILESASTNQTSMYLCASSLSPDRGHKDTQYFGPGTRLTVL.

J is TRBJ2-3 and V is TRBV15; 10 bases match TRBD2. CDR3 size: 15 residues. Losses at the gene ends were 2 bases for V and 2 bases for J; bases not matched to a gene: 1. CDR1 LNHNV and CDR2 YYDKDF come from the germline V gene (reference sequence). In nucleotides, the CDR3 is TGTGCCACCAGCAGACTAGCGGGAGACACAGATACGCAGTATTTT. This codes for CATSRLAGDTDTQYF.

The rearrangement joins TRBV21-1 to TRBJ1-3; the table assigns TRBD1, which was not confirmed against the DNA. TRBV21-1 is a pseudogene segment. This CDR3 has 15 amino acids. CDR3 bases: TGTGCCAGCAGCAAAGGCCAGGGCTCTGGAAACACCATATATTTT. Protein sequence: CASSKGQGSGNTIYF.

The chain recombines TRBV10-1 with TRBJ2-5, with a possible D match to TRBD2 (7 bases). This CDR3 has 15 residues. In germline, CDR1 is WNHNN, CDR2 SYGVQD (reference sequence). With 4 bases removed from V and 3 bases from J, the gap between germline ends came to 15 bases. CDR3 region: CASSVGGDDEETQYF. CDR3 nucleotide sequence: TGCGCCAGCAGTGTAGGGGGGGATGATGAAGAGACCCAGTACTTC.

V gene TRBV27 combines with J gene TRBJ2-7; D may be TRBD1 (6 bases). CDR3 size: 16 residues. Trimming shortened V by 6 bases and J by 2 bases, and 20 bases separated the two germline ends. CDR1 and CDR2 from the germline V gene are MNHEY and SMNVEV (reference sequence). The CDR3 bases are TGTGCCAGCAGCGGCTTCCAGGGGCCCCTCACCTACGAGCAGTACTTC. It codes for CASSGFQGPLTYEQYF.

CDR3 coding DNA: TGTGCCAGCAGTTTATATACTAGCGGGAGAGATGAGCAGTTCTTC. As protein: CASSLYTSGRDEQFF. The chain couples TRBV28 to TRBJ2-1, with 11 bases matching TRBD2. The trim removed 1 base at V and 8 bases at J, leaving 4 bases unmatched. The CDR3 runs to 15 residues. Looked up from germline, CDR1 is MDHEN and CDR2 is SYDVKM. Filled out from reference TRBV28 and TRBJ2-1, the complete variable domain reads DVKVTQSSRYLVKRTGEKVFLECVQDMDHENMFWYRQDPGLGLRLIYFSYDVKMKEKGDIPEGYSVSREKKERFSLILESASTNQTSMYLCASSLYTSGRDEQFFGPGTRLTVL.

The CDR3, as DNA: TGTGCCAGCGGCCCGATCATGAACACTGAAGCTTTCTTT. Residues: CASGPIMNTEAFF. The chain joins TRBV28 to TRBJ1-1; D unclear. Trimming stripped 8 bases from V and 0 bases from J, with 10 bases between. Germline-derived CDR1 and CDR2 are MDHEN and SYDVKM. The CDR3 is 13 residues long.

The rearrangement uses TRBV27 and TRBJ2-1; the match to TRBD2 covers 7 bases. This CDR3 comprises 15 residues. With V trimmed by 3 bases and J by 4 bases, 6 bases remained unmatched. Looked up from germline, CDR1 is MNHEY and CDR2 is SMNVEV (reference sequence). The CDR3 here is CASSFGTKIYNEQFF. CDR3 nucleotides: TGTGCCAGCAGTTTCGGGACTAAAATATACAATGAGCAGTTCTTC.

This chain uses TRBV27 with TRBJ2-5; 15 nucleotides line up with TRBD2. The junction had 14 bases not matched to a gene; V was cut back by 4 bases and J by 2 bases. CDR1 is MNHEY and CDR2 is SMNVEV in the germline V gene (reference sequence). The CDR3 loop spans 20 amino acids. The CDR3, as DNA: TGTGCCAGCAGTTCCCGGGACCCGGGACTAGCGGGAGGTTCTCAAGAGACCCAGTACTTC. Protein sequence: CASSSRDPGLAGGSQETQYF.

The rearrangement joins TRBV9 to TRBJ1-2; 9 nucleotides match TRBD1. Germline CDR1 SGDLS, CDR2 YYNGEE. The V gene end was trimmed by 1 base and the J gene end by 6 bases; junction bases not matched to a gene: 7. The CDR3 contains 15 residues. The CDR3 region is CASSVPGTGFHGYTF. The CDR3 DNA is TGTGCCAGCAGCGTACCCGGGACAGGGTTCCATGGCTACACCTTC.

The chain has TRBV28 and TRBJ2-7, with 9 bases that match TRBD2. The ends lost 2 bases at V and 3 bases at J; junction bases unmatched: 32. This CDR3 has 24 amino acids. CDR1 and CDR2 from the germline V gene are MDHEN and SYDVKM. DNA for the CDR3: TGTGCCAGCAGTTTACTTCTGGCCGGCCGCGGCGAGCGGGAGGCGACCTCCGGCTACTACGAGCAGTACTTC. Its protein is CASSLLLAGRGEREATSGYYEQYF. The variable domain in full, completed from reference TRBV28 and TRBJ2-7, reads DVKVTQSSRYLVKRTGEKVFLECVQDMDHENMFWYRQDPGLGLRLIYFSYDVKMKEKGDIPEGYSVSREKKERFSLILESASTNQTSMYLCASSLLLAGRGEREATSGYYEQYFGPGTRLTVT.

As to this clone: The junction differs from germline at one of its ends, possibly a read error. This chain uses TRBV27 with TRBJ2-7; D possibly matches TRBD1 or TRBD2 (5 bases each). Germline V gene data show CDR1 as MNHEY and CDR2 as SMNVEV (reference sequence). The CDR3 length is 14 residues. CDR3 amino acids: CASSWGSESFEQYF. The CDR3 bases are TGTGCCAGCAGTTGGGGGAGTGAATCCTTCGAGCAGTACTTC.

This clone was seen just once. The CDR3 nucleotides are TGTGCCAGCAGCCATATTAAAGGACAGGGTTTGCACTATGGCTACACCTTC. It translates to CASSHIKGQGLHYGYTF. The chain carries TRBV14 and TRBJ1-2; 8 nucleotides align to TRBD1. CDR1 and CDR2 (germline): SGHDN, FVKESK. V trimming: 3 bases; J trimming: 3 bases; junction bases outside the gene matches: 12. This CDR3 region has 17 residues.

This clone was detected only once. CDR3 nucleotide sequence: TGTGCCAGCAGCCCGATCCGGGTTGAGGGCTACAATGAGCAGTTCTTC. This codes for CASSPIRVEGYNEQFF. The genes are TRBV27 and TRBJ2-1; possibly TRBD2 for D (5 bases). V gave up 6 bases and J gave up 3 bases, with 18 bases separating them. Germline V gene lookup returns CDR1 MNHEY and CDR2 SMNVEV (reference sequence). This CDR3 has 16 residues.

The gene calls are TRBV7-6 and TRBJ1-4; 7 positions match TRBD1. The germline CDR1 and CDR2 sequences are SGHVS and FNYEAQ. The CDR3 contains 15 residues. The V and J ends lost 6 bases and 8 bases, in that order; junction bases with no gene match: 12. As DNA, the CDR3 is TGTGCCAGCAGTCTGGCAGGGGGAATTTACGAAAAACTGTTTTTT. Translated: CASSLAGGIYEKLFF.

The chain joins TRBV19 to TRBJ2-1, with a possible D match to TRBD2 (5 bases). The CDR3 is 15 amino acids. Per the germline V gene, CDR1 is LNHDA and CDR2 is SQIVND (reference sequence). Trimming stripped 3 bases from V and 4 bases from J, with 13 bases between. The chain's CDR3 is CASSMNRLNYNEQFF. The CDR3 bases are TGTGCCAGTAGTATGAATCGACTAAATTACAATGAGCAGTTCTTC.

The chain recombines TRBV4-1 with TRBJ2-7; D unclear. The V gene's germline CDR1 is MGHRA and CDR2 YSYEKL. Trimming took 1 base from V and 3 from J, leaving 7 bases between them. This CDR3 contains 13 residues. Here the CDR3 reads CASSQALGYEQYV. CDR3 nucleotide sequence: TGCGCCAGCAGCCAAGCTCTGGGCTACGAGCAGTACGTC.

The genes are TRBV28 and TRBJ2-7; no clear D. CDR1 and CDR2 (germline): MDHEN, SYDVKM. V was cut by 2 bases and J by 5 bases, with 7 bases left in between. The length of the CDR3 is 12 residues. CDR3 sequence reads: CASSLEGNEQYV. The CDR3 region has the DNA TGTGCCAGCAGTTTAGAAGGGAACGAGCAGTACGTC.

The rearrangement links TRBV25-1 to TRBJ1-5; a weak D match, TRBD1 (5 bases). Between the trimmed V and J ends, which lost 5 bases and 4 bases, there was a span of 12 bases. The germline V gene has CDR1 MGHDK and CDR2 SYGVNS. The CDR3 contains 14 residues. The CDR3 DNA is TGTGCCAGCAGTCAGAAGGGGATTAATCAGCCCCAGCATTTT. Encoded protein: CASSQKGINQPQHF.

This clone showed up just once. The genes are TRBV6-1 and TRBJ2-1; 8 positions agree with TRBD1. This CDR3 has 15 amino acids. In germline, CDR1 is MNHNS, CDR2 SASEGT. Trimming cost V 3 bases and J 6 bases; bases outside gene matches: 7. The CDR3 DNA reads as TGTGCCAGCAGTGAGGGGTCAGGGGGCCCCAATGAGCAGTTCTTC. This gives the protein CASSEGSGGPNEQFF.

The chain employs TRBV30 and TRBJ2-7; D possibly corresponds to TRBD2 (5 bases). Germline V gene data show CDR1 as GTSNPN and CDR2 as SVGIG (reference sequence). V gave up 0 bases and J gave up 6 bases, with 12 bases separating them. This CDR3 is built from 13 residues. The CDR3 DNA reads as TGTGCCTGGAGTGTACCCTCGGGGTTCGAGCAGTACTTC. Its protein product is CAWSVPSGFEQYF. The full variable domain, its missing parts supplied by reference TRBV30 and TRBJ2-7, is SQTIHQWPATLVQPVGSPLSLECTVEGTSNPNLYWYRQAAGRGLQLLFYSVGIGQISSEVPQNLSASRPQDRQFILSSKKLLLSDSGFYLCAWSVPSGFEQYFGPGTRLTVT.

V gene TRBV25-1 combines with J gene TRBJ2-7; D uncertain. Germline V gene data show CDR1 as MGHDK and CDR2 as SYGVNS. Between the trimmed V and J ends, which lost 4 bases and 2 bases, there was a span of 9 bases. The CDR3 is 13 residues long. Here the CDR3 reads CASSALGAYEQYV. CDR3 DNA: TGTGCCAGCAGTGCACTTGGGGCCTACGAGCAGTACGTC.

This chain connects TRBV6-1 to TRBJ1-1, with D perhaps TRBD1 (5 bases). The CDR3 runs 17 residues. Per germline, CDR1 MNHNS and CDR2 SASEGT. V gave up 2 bases and J gave up 1 base, with 17 bases separating them. The CDR3 DNA reads as TGTGCCAGCAGTGAAACATTCAACCGGGACCCGAACACTGAAGCTTTCTTT. Residues: CASSETFNRDPNTEAFF.

V is TRBV27 and J is TRBJ2-7; TRBD2 matches 7 bases. From germline, CDR1 is MNHEY and CDR2 SMNVEV (reference sequence). V trimming: 5 bases; J trimming: 0 bases; junction bases outside the gene matches: 4. This CDR3 spans 14 amino acids. The CDR3 sequence is CASSLGRSSYEQYF. The DNA of the CDR3 is TGTGCCAGCAGTCTCGGGAGGTCCTCCTACGAGCAGTACTTC.

The chain joins TRBV7-9 to TRBJ2-1; 9 nucleotides agree with TRBD1. Trimming removed 6 bases from V and 4 bases from J; junction bases left unmatched: 1. The CDR3 has 13 amino acids. The V gene's germline CDR1 is SEHNR and CDR2 FQNEAQ (reference sequence). This chain's CDR3 is CASSGQGYNEQFF. CDR3 bases: TGTGCCAGCAGTGGACAGGGGTACAATGAGCAGTTCTTC.